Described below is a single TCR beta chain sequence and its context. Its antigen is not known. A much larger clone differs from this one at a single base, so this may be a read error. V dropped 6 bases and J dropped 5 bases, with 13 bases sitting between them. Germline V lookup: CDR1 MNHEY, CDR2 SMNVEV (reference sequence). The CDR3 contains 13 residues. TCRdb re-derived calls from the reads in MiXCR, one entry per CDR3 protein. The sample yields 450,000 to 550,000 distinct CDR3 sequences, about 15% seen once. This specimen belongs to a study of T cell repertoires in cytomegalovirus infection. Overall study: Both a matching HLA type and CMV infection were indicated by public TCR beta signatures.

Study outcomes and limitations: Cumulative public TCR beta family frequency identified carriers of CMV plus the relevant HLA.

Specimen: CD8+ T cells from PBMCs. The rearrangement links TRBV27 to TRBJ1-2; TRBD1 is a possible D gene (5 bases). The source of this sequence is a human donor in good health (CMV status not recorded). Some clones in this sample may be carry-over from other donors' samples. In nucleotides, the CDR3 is TGTGCCAGCAGCTCTCCGGGGGAATATGGCTACACCTTC. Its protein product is CASSSPGEYGYTF.